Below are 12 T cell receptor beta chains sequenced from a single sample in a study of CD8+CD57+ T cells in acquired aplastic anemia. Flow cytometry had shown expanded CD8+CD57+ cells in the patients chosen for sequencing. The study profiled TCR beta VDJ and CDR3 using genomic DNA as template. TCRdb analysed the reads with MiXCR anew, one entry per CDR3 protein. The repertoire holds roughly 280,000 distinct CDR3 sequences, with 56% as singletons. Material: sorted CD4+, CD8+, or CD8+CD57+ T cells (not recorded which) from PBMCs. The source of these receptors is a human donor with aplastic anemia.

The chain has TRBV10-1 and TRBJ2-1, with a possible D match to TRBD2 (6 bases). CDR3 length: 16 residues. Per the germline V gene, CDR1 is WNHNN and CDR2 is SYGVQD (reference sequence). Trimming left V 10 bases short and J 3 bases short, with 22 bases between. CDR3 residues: CATLFNGGNCYNEQFF. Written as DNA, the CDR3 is TGCGCCACCCTCTTTAACGGGGGAAATTGCTACAATGAGCAGTTCTTC.

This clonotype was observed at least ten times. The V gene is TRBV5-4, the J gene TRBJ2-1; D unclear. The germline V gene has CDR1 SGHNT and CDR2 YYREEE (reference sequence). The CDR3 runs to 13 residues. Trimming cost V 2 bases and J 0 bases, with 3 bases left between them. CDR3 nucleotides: TGTGCCAGCAGCTTTTTCTCCTACAATGAGCAGTTCTTC. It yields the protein CASSFFSYNEQFF.

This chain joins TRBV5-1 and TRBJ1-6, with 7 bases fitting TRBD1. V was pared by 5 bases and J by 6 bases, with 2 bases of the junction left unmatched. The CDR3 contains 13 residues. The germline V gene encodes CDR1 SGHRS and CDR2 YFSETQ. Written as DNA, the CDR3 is TGCGCCAGCAGTTGGGACAGTAATTCACCCCTCCACTTT. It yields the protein CASSWDSNSPLHF. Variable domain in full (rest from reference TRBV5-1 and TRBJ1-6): KAGVTQTPRYLIKTRGQQVTLSCSPISGHRSVSWYQQTPGQGLQFLFEYFSETQRNKGNFPGRFSGRQFSNSRSEMNVSTLELGDSALYLCASSWDSNSPLHFGNGTRLTVT.

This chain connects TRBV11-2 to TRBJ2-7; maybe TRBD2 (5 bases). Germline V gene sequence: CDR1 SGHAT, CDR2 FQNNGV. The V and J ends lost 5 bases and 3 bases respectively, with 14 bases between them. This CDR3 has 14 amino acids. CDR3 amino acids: CASSPASSLYEQYF. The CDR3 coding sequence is TGTGCCAGCAGCCCAGCTAGCAGTCTCTACGAGCAGTACTTC.

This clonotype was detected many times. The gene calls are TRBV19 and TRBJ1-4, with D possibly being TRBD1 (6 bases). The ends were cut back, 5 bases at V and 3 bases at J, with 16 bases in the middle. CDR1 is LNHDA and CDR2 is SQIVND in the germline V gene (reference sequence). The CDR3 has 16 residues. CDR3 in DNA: TGTGCCAGTAGTGCCGAAGGGGGACTAGCTAATGAAAAACTGTTTTTT. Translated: CASSAEGGLANEKLFF.

The DNA for the CDR3 is TGTGCTAGTGGTTTGCGGGAGGGGGTTGAGCAGTACTTC. Translation: CASGLREGVEQYF. The chain links TRBV12-5 to TRBJ2-7; 8 nucleotides align to TRBD2. The CDR3 spans 13 residues. Germline CDR1 and CDR2: LGHNT and FRNRAP. Losses at the gene ends were 2 bases for V and 7 bases for J; bases not matched to a gene: 4.

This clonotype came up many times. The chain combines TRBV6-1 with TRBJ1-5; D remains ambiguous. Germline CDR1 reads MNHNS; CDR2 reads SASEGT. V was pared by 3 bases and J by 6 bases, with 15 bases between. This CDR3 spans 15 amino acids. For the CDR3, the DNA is TGTGCCAGCAGTGATCTATGGGGTGTCGGTCAGCCCCAGCATTTT. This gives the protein CASSDLWGVGQPQHF.

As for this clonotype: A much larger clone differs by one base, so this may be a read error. Here the CDR3 reads CASFPGTSGTSYEQYF. The CDR3 DNA reads TGTGCCAGCTTTCCTGGGACTAGCGGGACCTCCTACGAGCAGTACTTC. The rearrangement links TRBV7-4 to TRBJ2-7, with 13 positions matching TRBD2. The CDR3 runs 16 residues. V trimming: 8 bases; J trimming: 0 bases; junction bases outside the gene matches: 7. Germline assignment: CDR1 SGHVT and CDR2 SQSDAQ. Variable domain in full (rest from reference TRBV7-4 and TRBJ2-7): GAGVSQSPRYKVAKRGRDVALRCDSISGHVTLYWYRQTLGQGSEVLTYSQSDAQRDKSGRPSGRFSAERPERSVSTLKIQRTEQGDSAVYLCASFPGTSGTSYEQYFGPGTRLTVT.

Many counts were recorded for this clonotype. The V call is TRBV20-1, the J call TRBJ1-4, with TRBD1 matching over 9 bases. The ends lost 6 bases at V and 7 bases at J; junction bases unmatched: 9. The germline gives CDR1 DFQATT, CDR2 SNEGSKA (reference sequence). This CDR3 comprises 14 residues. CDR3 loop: CSAKVTGGGEKLFF. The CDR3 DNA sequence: TGCAGTGCGAAAGTGACAGGGGGAGGTGAAAAACTGTTTTTT.

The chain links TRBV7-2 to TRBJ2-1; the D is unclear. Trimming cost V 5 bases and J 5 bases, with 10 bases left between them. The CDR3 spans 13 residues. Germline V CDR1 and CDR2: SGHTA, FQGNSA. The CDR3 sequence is CASSTDRDNEQFF. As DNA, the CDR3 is TGTGCCAGCAGCACGGACCGTGACAATGAGCAGTTCTTC.

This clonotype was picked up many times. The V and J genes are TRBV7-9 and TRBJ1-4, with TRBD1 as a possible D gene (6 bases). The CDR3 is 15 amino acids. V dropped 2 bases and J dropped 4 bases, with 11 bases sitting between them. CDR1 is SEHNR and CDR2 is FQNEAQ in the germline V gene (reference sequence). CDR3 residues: CASSLPTGYNEKLFF. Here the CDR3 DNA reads TGTGCCAGCAGCTTACCTACAGGGTATAATGAAAAACTGTTTTTT. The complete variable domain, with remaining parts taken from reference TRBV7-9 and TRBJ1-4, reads DTGVSQNPRHKITKRGQNVTFRCDPISEHNRLYWYRQTLGQGPEFLTYFQNEAQLEKSRLLSDRFSAERPKGSFSTLEIQRTEQGDSAMYLCASSLPTGYNEKLFFGSGTQLSVL.

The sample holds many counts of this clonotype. The CDR3 region is CASSSSVREYEQYF. DNA for the CDR3: TGTGCCAGCAGCTCTTCAGTCAGGGAATACGAGCAGTACTTC. The chain carries TRBV3-1 and TRBJ2-7; D might be TRBD1 (5 bases). Germline-derived CDR1 and CDR2 are LGHDT and YNNKEL (reference sequence). The CDR3 sequence is 14 residues long. Trimming left V 5 bases short and J 4 bases short, with 15 bases between.